The 16 T cell receptor beta chains below come from one sample, sequenced in a study of blood T cell repertoires in COVID-19. Repertoires were generated with immunoSEQ multiplex PCR, while TCRdb's copy carries only in-frame clones and drops some. In the table there are fewer than 350,000 clones, approximately 86% of which are singletons. The specimen was peripheral blood. These receptors were collected from a man aged 40-49 years with active or convalescent COVID-19.

This chain joins TRBV28 and TRBJ2-4; D not resolved. Germline CDR1 reads MDHEN; CDR2 reads SYDVKM. The CDR3 is made up of 15 amino acids. The V end was cut by 2 bases, the J end by 0 bases, with 8 bases between. CDR3 loop: CASSLGPLAKNIQYF. For the CDR3, the DNA is TGTGCCAGCAGTTTAGGCCCTCTAGCCAAAAACATTCAGTACTTC.

The V gene is TRBV7-3, the J gene TRBJ1-1; 10 nucleotides agree with TRBD1. Trimming cost V 5 bases and J 3 bases; bases outside gene matches: 0. The V gene's germline CDR1 is SGHTA and CDR2 FQGTGA. The CDR3 has 13 amino acids. The CDR3 loop reads CASSGQGDTEAFF. Written as DNA, the CDR3 is TGTGCCAGCAGCGGACAGGGGGACACTGAAGCTTTCTTT.

The genes are TRBV3-1 (or the pseudogene TRBV3-2) and TRBJ2-7; 8 bases map to TRBD2. Unmatched junction bases numbered 1, after V lost 1 base and J lost 2 bases. CDR3 size: 14 residues. In germline, CDR1 is LGHDT, CDR2 YNNKEL (reference sequence). The CDR3 is CASSQAGGTYEQYF. DNA for the CDR3: TGTGCCAGCAGCCAAGCGGGAGGGACCTACGAGCAGTACTTC.

The chain carries TRBV9 and TRBJ1-5, with D unresolved. The CDR3 covers 13 residues. V was cut by 0 bases and J by 5 bases, with 6 bases left in between. Per the germline V gene, CDR1 is SGDLS and CDR2 is YYNGEE. CDR3 bases: TGTGCCAGCAGCGTAGCTACGGATCAGCCCCAGCATTTT. As protein: CASSVATDQPQHF.

The gene calls are TRBV19 and TRBJ1-1, with D maybe TRBD1 (5 bases). The length of the CDR3 is 14 residues. The germline V gene has CDR1 LNHDA and CDR2 SQIVND (reference sequence). Trimming left V 5 bases short and J 4 bases short, with 14 bases between. The CDR3 loop is CASSPRQSGTEAFF. CDR3 DNA: TGTGCCAGTAGTCCCAGACAGTCGGGCACTGAAGCTTTCTTT.

This chain joins TRBV5-6 and TRBJ2-7, with TRBD2 matching over 7 bases. In germline, CDR1 is SGHDT, CDR2 YYEEEE. With 8 bases clipped from V and 5 bases from J, the junction kept 7 bases outside the gene matches. The CDR3 covers 12 residues. For the CDR3, the DNA is TGTGCCAGTACTAGCGATAGAAACGAGCAGTACTTC. Translated, it gives CASTSDRNEQYF. Based on the CDR3 plus reference TRBV5-6 and TRBJ2-7, the full variable domain is DAGVTQSPTHLIKTRGQQVTLRCSPKSGHDTVSWYQQALGQGPQFIFQYYEEEERQRGNFPDRFSGHQFPNYSSELNVNALLLGDSALYLCASTSDRNEQYFGPGTRLTVT.

The CDR3, as DNA: TGTGCCAGCAGTTTGGGTTCGGCCCGGAGGCATGAAAAACTGTTTTTT. It translates to CASSLGSARRHEKLFF. V usage is TRBV28 and J usage is TRBJ1-4; no definite D call. The CDR3 sequence is 16 residues long. V was shortened by 3 bases and J by 6 bases, with 17 bases between the two germline ends. In germline, CDR1 is MDHEN, CDR2 SYDVKM. Full variable domain (rest looked up from reference TRBV28 and TRBJ1-4): DVKVTQSSRYLVKRTGEKVFLECVQDMDHENMFWYRQDPGLGLRLIYFSYDVKMKEKGDIPEGYSVSREKKERFSLILESASTNQTSMYLCASSLGSARRHEKLFFGSGTQLSVL.

The rearrangement uses TRBV9 and TRBJ2-1; 14 bases fit TRBD2. Losses at the gene ends were 3 bases for V and 0 bases for J; bases not matched to a gene: 2. Germline V gene lookup returns CDR1 SGDLS and CDR2 YYNGEE. The CDR3 covers 17 residues. The CDR3 reads CASSAGTSGGSYNEQFF. The CDR3 DNA sequence: TGTGCCAGCAGCGCCGGGACTAGCGGGGGCTCCTACAATGAGCAGTTCTTC. Supplemented by reference TRBV9 and TRBJ2-1, the full variable domain reads DSGVTQTPKHLITATGQRVTLRCSPRSGDLSVYWYQQSLDQGLQFLIQYYNGEERAKGNILERFSAQQFPDLHSELNLSSLELGDSALYFCASSAGTSGGSYNEQFFGPGTRLTVL.

The V call is TRBV5-5, the J call TRBJ1-6, with 7 bases matching TRBD1. Germline assignment: CDR1 SGHKS and CDR2 YYEKEE (reference sequence). The junction had 20 bases not matched to a gene; V was cut back by 7 bases and J by 4 bases. This CDR3 region has 19 residues. The CDR3 DNA sequence: TGTGCCAGCCCACACCCTCGTGGGGACAGCGAAGGATATAATTCACCCCTCCACTTT. Its translation is CASPHPRGDSEGYNSPLHF.

This sequence joins TRBV7-9 and TRBJ2-7, with 8 bases aligning to TRBD1. Germline CDR1 SEHNR, CDR2 FQNEAQ (reference sequence). The ends lost 5 bases at V and 4 bases at J; junction bases unmatched: 13. This CDR3 spans 16 amino acids. The CDR3 is CASSQGVGTGGYEQYF. The CDR3 coding sequence is TGTGCCAGCAGCCAGGGGGTCGGGACAGGCGGTTACGAGCAGTACTTC.

The chain links TRBV28 to TRBJ1-5; 9 bases are a match to TRBD1. The germline gives CDR1 MDHEN, CDR2 SYDVKM. The length of the CDR3 is 16 residues. V trimming: 7 bases; J trimming: 6 bases; junction bases outside the gene matches: 13. The CDR3 reads CASKTVLGQGSQPQHF. The DNA of the CDR3 is TGTGCCAGCAAGACGGTCCTGGGACAGGGCAGTCAGCCCCAGCATTTT.

J is TRBJ1-1 and V is TRBV30; D is perhaps TRBD1 (6 bases). V was cut by 3 bases and J by 7 bases, with 18 bases left in between. This CDR3 contains 14 residues. The V gene's germline CDR1 is GTSNPN and CDR2 SVGIG (reference sequence). The CDR3 sequence: CAWRAPTGIGEAFF. Here the CDR3 DNA reads TGTGCCTGGAGGGCCCCCACAGGGATAGGTGAAGCTTTCTTT.

CDR3 in amino acids: CASASDRLTGELFF. Here the CDR3 DNA reads TGTGCCAGCGCATCGGACAGACTCACCGGGGAGCTGTTTTTT. The V call is TRBV6-4, the J call TRBJ2-2, with D maybe TRBD1 (6 bases). This CDR3 spans 14 amino acids. V was shortened by 8 bases and J by 4 bases, with 14 bases between the two germline ends. The germline V gene has CDR1 MRHNA and CDR2 SNTAGT.

The CDR3 nucleotides are TGCAGTGCGCCCTTCACTGGTGGCTACACCTTC. Residues: CSAPFTGGYTF. This sequence joins TRBV20-1 and TRBJ1-2, with D uncertain. Germline V gene lookup returns CDR1 DFQATT and CDR2 SNEGSKA (reference sequence). This CDR3 region has 11 residues. The V end was cut by 6 bases, the J end by 7 bases, with 12 bases between.

DNA for the CDR3: TGTGCCAGCAGTGGTTTACTAGCGGGGTTACAAGAGACCCAGTACTTC. Residues: CASSGLLAGLQETQYF. The chain joins TRBV2 to TRBJ2-5, with TRBD2 identical over 10 bases. The CDR3 has 16 residues. The junction had 7 bases not matched to a gene; V was cut back by 4 bases and J by 2 bases. Germline-derived CDR1 and CDR2 are SNHLY and FYNNEI. Full variable domain (remainder filled in from reference TRBV2 and TRBJ2-5): EPEVTQTPSHQVTQMGQEVILRCVPISNHLYFYWYRQILGQKVEFLVSFYNNEISEKSEIFDDQFSVERPDGSNFTLKIRSTKLEDSAMYFCASSGLLAGLQETQYFGPGTRLLVL.

The rearrangement uses TRBV9 and TRBJ1-2; D is unclear. The V end lost 3 bases, the J end lost 2 bases, and 11 bases lay between the germline ends. Germline V gives CDR1 SGDLS, CDR2 YYNGEE. The CDR3 is 14 amino acids. This CDR3 is CASSGTTENYGYTF. Written as DNA, the CDR3 is TGTGCCAGCAGCGGAACCACAGAGAACTATGGCTACACCTTC.